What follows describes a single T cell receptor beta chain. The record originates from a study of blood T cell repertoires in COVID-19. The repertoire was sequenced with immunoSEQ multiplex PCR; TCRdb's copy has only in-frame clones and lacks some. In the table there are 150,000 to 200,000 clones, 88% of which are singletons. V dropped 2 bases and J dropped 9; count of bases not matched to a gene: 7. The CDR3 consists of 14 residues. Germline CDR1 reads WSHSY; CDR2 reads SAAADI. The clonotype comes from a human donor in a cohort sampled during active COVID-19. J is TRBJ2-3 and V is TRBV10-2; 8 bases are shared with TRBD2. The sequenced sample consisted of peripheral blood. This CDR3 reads CASSEGLAERTQYF. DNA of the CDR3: TGCGCCAGCAGTGAGGGACTAGCAGAGAGAACGCAGTATTTT.